The TCR beta chain described here comes from a study of cytomegalovirus exposure and HLA in healthy donors. Broader study findings: The productive fraction for most TCR beta V segments was about 87% or about 30% in an earlier analysis. The study listed around 150 cytomegalovirus-associated TCR beta chains. It was reported that TCR beta sequences correctly inferred the HLA-A and HLA-B alleles for most subjects.

This clone came up a few times. Antigen specificity is unknown. Primers for the PCR totalled 60 Vbeta and 13 Jbeta. Profiled with immunoSEQ multiplex PCR; TCRdb holds only in-frame clones, not every one. The repertoire holds roughly 100,000 clones, with 70% to 80% as singletons. This receptor was taken from a woman in her sixties in good health and CMV-seropositive. Sequencing was carried out using PBMCs.

This chain's CDR3 is CASSHGSSYEQYF. CDR3 sequence (DNA): TGCGCCAGCAGCCACGGGAGCTCCTACGAGCAGTACTTC. The chain links TRBV4-1 to TRBJ2-7; D possibly corresponds to TRBD2 (6 bases). The germline gives CDR1 MGHRA, CDR2 YSYEKL. This CDR3 has 13 amino acids. V lost 3 bases and J 0 bases, leaving 6 bases between the germline ends.